These T cell receptor beta chains were read from a single sample in a study of blood T cell repertoires in COVID-19. Using immunoSEQ multiplex PCR, the repertoire was profiled, and TCRdb retains in-frame clones only, with some absent. The repertoire holds 65,000 to 90,000 clones, with around 91% as singletons. The source material was peripheral blood. These receptors came from a human donor in a cohort sampled during active COVID-19. Each CDR3 is given without its conserved first and last residue.

cdr3_length,v_call,j_call,cdr3_aa
14,TRBV7-2,TRBJ2-1,ASSLYGGGAYNEQF
12,TRBV9,TRBJ2-7,ASSQAAGDYEQY
11,TRBV7-2,TRBJ1-2,ASSLQGAYGYT
12,TRBV19,TRBJ1-2,ASSIDMRTIGYT
14,TRBV5-1,TRBJ1-1,ASSLWGTGLGTEAF
13,TRBV11-1,TRBJ1-6,ASSLHHRENSPLH
12,TRBV27,TRBJ1-1,ASYRGLMNTEAF
13,TRBV5-6,TRBJ1-3,ASSLDRYSGNTIY
11,TRBV18,TRBJ1-1,ATRAGLNTEAF
10,TRBV14,TRBJ2-7,ASSQVYGEQY
11,TRBV12-3/TRBV12-4,TRBJ1-1,ASSLEGRTEAF
13,TRBV7-2,TRBJ1-5,ASSLRTGPNQPQH
12,TRBV11-2,TRBJ2-1,ASSLGDNLNEQF
14,TRBV18,TRBJ2-3,ASSSRAGALADTQY
13,TRBV4-1,TRBJ2-7,ASSQVDRVAYEQY
14,TRBV7-9,TRBJ2-5,ASSSPDNSTKRSQY
12,TRBV11-1,TRBJ2-7,ASSFGVGTYEQY
11,TRBV6-5,TRBJ1-5,ASRRRGNQPQH
11,TRBV19,TRBJ1-2,ASRTGKPYGYT
12,TRBV7-9,TRBJ1-6,ASSSTPGPVGLH
12,TRBV5-6,TRBJ1-2,ASSLEQRAYGYT
13,TRBV15,TRBJ1-1,ATSRSRGVSTEAF
16,TRBV4-1,TRBJ2-5,ASSQDPGLAGAQETQY
13,TRBV5-1,TRBJ2-7,ASSSTSGGAHEQY
19,TRBV3-1/TRBV3-2,TRBJ2-6,ASSLNPAAGVGGSGANVLT
13,TRBV5-1,TRBJ2-1,ASSLVAGSYNEQF
11,TRBV5-4,TRBJ1-4,ASSADRDEKLF
11,TRBV3-1/TRBV3-2,TRBJ2-3,ASSRPGQGTQY
10,TRBV20-1,TRBJ2-5,SASLGLETQY
12,TRBV18,TRBJ1-5,ASSTGRQNQPQH